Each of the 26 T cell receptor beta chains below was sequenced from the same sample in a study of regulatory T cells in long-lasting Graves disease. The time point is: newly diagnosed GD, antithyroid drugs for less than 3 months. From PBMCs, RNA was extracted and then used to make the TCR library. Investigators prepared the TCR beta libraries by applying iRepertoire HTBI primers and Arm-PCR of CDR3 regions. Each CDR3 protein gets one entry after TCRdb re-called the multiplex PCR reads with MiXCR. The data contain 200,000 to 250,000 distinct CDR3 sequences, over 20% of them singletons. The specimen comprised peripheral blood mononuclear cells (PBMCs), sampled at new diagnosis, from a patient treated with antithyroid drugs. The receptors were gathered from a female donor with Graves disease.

The CDR3, as DNA: TGTGCCACCAGCATAGCGGGAGAGGGCAATGAGCAGTTCTTC. Protein sequence: CATSIAGEGNEQFF. This sequence joins TRBV15 and TRBJ2-1, with 9 positions matching TRBD2. J was trimmed by 6 bases and V by 4 bases; bases with no gene match: 4. CDR3 size: 14 residues. The germline V gene encodes CDR1 LNHNV and CDR2 YYDKDF (reference sequence).

For the CDR3, the DNA is TGTGCCGCCGCTGACAAGTTTCTCTCTGATACGCAGTATTTT. The encoded protein is CAAADKFLSDTQYF. The chain is built from TRBV27 and TRBJ2-3; D is unclear. Germline values: CDR1 MNHEY, CDR2 SMNVEV (reference sequence). Trimming left V 11 bases short and J 6 bases short, with 21 bases between. CDR3 length: 14 amino acids.

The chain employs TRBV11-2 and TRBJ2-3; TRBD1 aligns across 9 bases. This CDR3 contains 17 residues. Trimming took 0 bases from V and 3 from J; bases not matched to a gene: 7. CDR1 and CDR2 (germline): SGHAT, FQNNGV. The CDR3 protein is CASSLETGGSRTDTQYF. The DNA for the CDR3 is TGTGCCAGCAGCTTAGAAACAGGGGGCTCGAGGACAGATACGCAGTATTTT.

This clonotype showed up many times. The CDR3 DNA reads TGTGCCAGCTCACCACGCGGGGGCCCGAACACCGGGGAGCTGTTTTTT. Residues: CASSPRGGPNTGELFF. The rearrangement uses TRBV18 and TRBJ2-2; a possible D gene is TRBD2 (7 bases). Trimming stripped 1 base from V and 0 bases from J, with 9 bases between. The length of the CDR3 is 16 residues. Per the germline V gene, CDR1 is KGHSH and CDR2 is LQKENI.

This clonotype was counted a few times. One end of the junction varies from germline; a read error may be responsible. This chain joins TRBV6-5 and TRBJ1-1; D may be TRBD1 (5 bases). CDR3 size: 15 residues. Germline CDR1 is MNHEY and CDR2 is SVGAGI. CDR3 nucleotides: TGTGCCAGCAGTTACTCGCGGGGGTGGAACACTGAACCTTTCTTT. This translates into CASSYSRGWNTEPFF.

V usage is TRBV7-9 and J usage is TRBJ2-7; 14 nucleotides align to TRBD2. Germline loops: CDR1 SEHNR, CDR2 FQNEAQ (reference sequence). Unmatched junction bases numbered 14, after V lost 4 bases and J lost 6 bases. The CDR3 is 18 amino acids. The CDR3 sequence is CASSSEWDGLAGGSEQYF. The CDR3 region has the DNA TGTGCCAGCAGCTCAGAGTGGGACGGACTAGCGGGAGGAAGCGAGCAGTACTTC. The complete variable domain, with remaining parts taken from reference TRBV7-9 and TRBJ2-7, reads DTGVSQNPRHKITKRGQNVTFRCDPISEHNRLYWYRQTLGQGPEFLTYFQNEAQLEKSRLLSDRFSAERPKGSFSTLEIQRTEQGDSAMYLCASSSEWDGLAGGSEQYFGPGTRLTVT.

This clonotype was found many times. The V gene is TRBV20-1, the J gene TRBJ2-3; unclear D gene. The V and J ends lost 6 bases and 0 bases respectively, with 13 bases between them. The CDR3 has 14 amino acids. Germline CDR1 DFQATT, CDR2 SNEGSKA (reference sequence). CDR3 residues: CSANKPQSTDTQYF. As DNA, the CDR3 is TGCAGTGCGAATAAGCCCCAGAGCACAGATACGCAGTATTTT.

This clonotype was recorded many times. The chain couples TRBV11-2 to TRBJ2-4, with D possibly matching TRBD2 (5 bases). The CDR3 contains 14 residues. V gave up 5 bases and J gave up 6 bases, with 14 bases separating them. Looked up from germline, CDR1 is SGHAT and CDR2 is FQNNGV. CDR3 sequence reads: CASSPSPSGNIQYF. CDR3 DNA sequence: TGTGCCAGCAGCCCGAGCCCGAGCGGAAACATTCAGTACTTC. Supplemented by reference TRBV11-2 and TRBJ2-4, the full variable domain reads EAGVAQSPRYKIIEKRQSVAFWCNPISGHATLYWYQQILGQGPKLLIQFQNNGVVDDSQLPKDRFSAERLKGVDSTLKIQPAKLEDSAVYLCASSPSPSGNIQYFGAGTRLSVL.

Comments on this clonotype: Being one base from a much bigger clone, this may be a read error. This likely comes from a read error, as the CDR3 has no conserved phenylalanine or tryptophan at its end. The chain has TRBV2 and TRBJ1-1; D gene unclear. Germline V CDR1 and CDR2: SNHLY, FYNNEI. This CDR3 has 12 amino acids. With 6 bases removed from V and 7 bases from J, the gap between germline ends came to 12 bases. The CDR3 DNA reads TGTGCCAGCAGGGACCCGGGCCGTGAAGCTTTCCTT. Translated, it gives CASRDPGREAFL.

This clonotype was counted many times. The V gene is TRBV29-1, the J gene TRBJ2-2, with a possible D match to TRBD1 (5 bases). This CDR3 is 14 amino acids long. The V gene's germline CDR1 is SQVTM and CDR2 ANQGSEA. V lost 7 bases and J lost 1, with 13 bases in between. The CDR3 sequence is CSAKGWENTGELFF. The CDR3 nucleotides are TGCAGCGCCAAGGGGTGGGAGAACACCGGGGAGCTGTTTTTT.

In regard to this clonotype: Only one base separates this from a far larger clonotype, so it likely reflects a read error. DNA of the CDR3: TGTGCCAGCAGTTCTAGGGGGCGGCCAACAGATACGCAGTATTTT. This codes for CASSSRGRPTDTQYF. The chain combines TRBV27 with TRBJ2-3; TRBD1 matches 7 bases. With V trimmed by 4 bases and J by 3 bases, 7 bases remained unmatched. Germline V gene data show CDR1 as MNHEY and CDR2 as SMNVEV (reference sequence). The length of the CDR3 is 15 residues.

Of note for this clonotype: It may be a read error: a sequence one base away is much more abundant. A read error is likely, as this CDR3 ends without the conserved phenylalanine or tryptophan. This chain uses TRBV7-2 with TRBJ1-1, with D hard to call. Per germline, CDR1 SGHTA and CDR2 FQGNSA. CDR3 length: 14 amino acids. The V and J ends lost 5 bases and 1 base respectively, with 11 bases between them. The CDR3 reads CASSPRTRNTEAFS. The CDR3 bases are TGTGCCAGCAGCCCCAGGACCAGGAACACTGAAGCTTTCTCT.

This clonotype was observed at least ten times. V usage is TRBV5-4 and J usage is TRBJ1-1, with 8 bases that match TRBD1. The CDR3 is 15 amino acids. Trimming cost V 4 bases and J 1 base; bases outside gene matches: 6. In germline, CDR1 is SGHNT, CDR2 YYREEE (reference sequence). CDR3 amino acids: CASSLRTGKNTEAFF. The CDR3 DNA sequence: TGTGCCAGCAGCCTTAGGACAGGGAAGAACACTGAAGCTTTCTTT.

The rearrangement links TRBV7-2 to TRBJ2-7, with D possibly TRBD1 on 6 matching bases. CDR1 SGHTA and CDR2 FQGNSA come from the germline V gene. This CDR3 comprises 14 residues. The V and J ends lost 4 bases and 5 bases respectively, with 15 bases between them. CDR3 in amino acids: CASSSWTADHEQYF. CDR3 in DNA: TGTGCCAGCAGCTCCTGGACAGCAGACCACGAGCAGTACTTC. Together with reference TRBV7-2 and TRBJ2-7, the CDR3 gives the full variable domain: GAGVSQSPSNKVTEKGKDVELRCDPISGHTALYWYRQSLGQGLEFLIYFQGNSAPDKSGLPSDRFSAERTGGSVSTLTIQRTQQEDSAVYLCASSSWTADHEQYFGPGTRLTVT.

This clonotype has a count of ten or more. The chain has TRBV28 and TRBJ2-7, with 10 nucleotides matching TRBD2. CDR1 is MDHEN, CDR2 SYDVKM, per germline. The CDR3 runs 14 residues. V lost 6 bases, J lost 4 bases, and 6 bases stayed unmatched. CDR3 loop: CASRRTSGFYEQYF. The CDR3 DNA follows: TGTGCCAGCAGGCGGACTAGCGGATTTTACGAGCAGTACTTC.

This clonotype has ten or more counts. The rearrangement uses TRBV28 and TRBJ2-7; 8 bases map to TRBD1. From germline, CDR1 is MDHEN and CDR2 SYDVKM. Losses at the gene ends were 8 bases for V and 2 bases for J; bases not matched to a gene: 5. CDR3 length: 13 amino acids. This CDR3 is CASFDRGAYEQYF. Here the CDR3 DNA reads TGTGCCAGCTTCGACAGGGGTGCCTACGAGCAGTACTTC.

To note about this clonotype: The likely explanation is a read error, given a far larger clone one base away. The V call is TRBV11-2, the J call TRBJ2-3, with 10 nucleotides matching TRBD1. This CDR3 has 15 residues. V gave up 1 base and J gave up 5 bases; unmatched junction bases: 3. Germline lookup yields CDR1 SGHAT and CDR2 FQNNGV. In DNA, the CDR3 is TGTGCCAGCAGCTTAGCAGGGACAGGGGTAGATACGCAGTATTTT. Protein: CASSLAGTGVDTQYF. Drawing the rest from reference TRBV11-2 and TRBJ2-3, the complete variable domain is EAGVAQSPRYKIIEKRQSVAFWCNPISGHATLYWYQQILGQGPKLLIQFQNNGVVDDSQLPKDRFSAERLKGVDSTLKIQPAKLEDSAVYLCASSLAGTGVDTQYFGPGTRLTVL.

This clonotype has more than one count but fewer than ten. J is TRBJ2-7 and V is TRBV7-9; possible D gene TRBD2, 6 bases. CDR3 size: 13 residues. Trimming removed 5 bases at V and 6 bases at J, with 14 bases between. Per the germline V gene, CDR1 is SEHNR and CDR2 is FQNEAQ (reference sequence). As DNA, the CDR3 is TGTGCCAGCAGCGGGACCGCGCGGGGCGAGCAGTACTTC. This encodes CASSGTARGEQYF.

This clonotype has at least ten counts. CDR3 protein: CASSQVAGGPRTQYF. CDR3 nucleotides: TGTGCCAGCAGCCAAGTAGCGGGAGGGCCAAGGACGCAGTATTTT. J is TRBJ2-3 and V is TRBV3-1; 11 nucleotides align to TRBD2. V trimming: 1 base; J trimming: 9 bases; junction bases outside the gene matches: 6. Germline V CDR1 and CDR2: LGHDT, YNNKEL (reference sequence). The CDR3 totals 15 residues.

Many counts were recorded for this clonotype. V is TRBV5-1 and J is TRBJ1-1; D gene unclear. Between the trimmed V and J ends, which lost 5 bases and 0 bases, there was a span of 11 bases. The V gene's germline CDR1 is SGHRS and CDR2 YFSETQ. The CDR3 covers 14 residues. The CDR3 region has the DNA TGCGCCAGCAGTCTACAGCAATTGAACACTGAAGCTTTCTTT. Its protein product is CASSLQQLNTEAFF.

CDR3 amino acids: CASTTSRGEQYF. The CDR3 DNA follows: TGTGCCAGCACCACCTCCAGGGGCGAGCAGTACTTC. V gene TRBV7-8 combines with J gene TRBJ2-7; D perhaps matches TRBD1 (6 bases). This CDR3 region has 12 residues. CDR1 and CDR2 (germline): SGHVS, FQNEAQ. Trimming cost V 7 bases and J 6 bases, with 13 bases left between them.

Written as DNA, the CDR3 is TGTGCCAGCAGCTCCCGACCTAGCACAGATACGCAGTATTTT. Translating gives CASSSRPSTDTQYF. The rearrangement links TRBV11-2 to TRBJ2-3; D is unresolved. This CDR3 region has 14 residues. Germline V gene sequence: CDR1 SGHAT, CDR2 FQNNGV. The germline V and J ends were trimmed by 4 bases and 0 bases, with 8 bases remaining between them.

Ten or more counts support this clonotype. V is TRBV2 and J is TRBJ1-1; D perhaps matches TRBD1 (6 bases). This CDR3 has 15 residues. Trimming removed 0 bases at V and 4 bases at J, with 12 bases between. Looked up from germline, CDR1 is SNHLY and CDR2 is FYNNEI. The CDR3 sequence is CASSEAWGGITEAFF. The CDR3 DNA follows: TGTGCCAGCAGTGAAGCGTGGGGGGGCATCACTGAAGCTTTCTTT. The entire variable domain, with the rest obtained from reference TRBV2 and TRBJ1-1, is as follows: EPEVTQTPSHQVTQMGQEVILRCVPISNHLYFYWYRQILGQKVEFLVSFYNNEISEKSEIFDDQFSVERPDGSNFTLKIRSTKLEDSAMYFCASSEAWGGITEAFFGQGTRLTVV.

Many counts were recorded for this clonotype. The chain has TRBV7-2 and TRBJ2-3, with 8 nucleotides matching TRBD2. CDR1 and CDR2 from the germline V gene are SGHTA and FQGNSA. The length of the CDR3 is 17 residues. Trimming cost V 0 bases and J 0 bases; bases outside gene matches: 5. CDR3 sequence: CASSLAGLAGSTDTQYF. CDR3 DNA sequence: TGTGCCAGCAGCTTAGCGGGTCTAGCGGGTAGCACAGATACGCAGTATTTT.

CDR3 DNA sequence: TGTGCCAGCAGTGGTCGGGGGTACAAAGAGACCCAGTACTTC. This translates into CASSGRGYKETQYF. The chain is built from TRBV2 and TRBJ2-5, with a possible D match to TRBD2 (6 bases). This CDR3 is built from 14 residues. The V gene lost 4 bases and the J gene lost 3 bases, with 12 bases spanning the gap. CDR1 is SNHLY and CDR2 is FYNNEI in the germline V gene.

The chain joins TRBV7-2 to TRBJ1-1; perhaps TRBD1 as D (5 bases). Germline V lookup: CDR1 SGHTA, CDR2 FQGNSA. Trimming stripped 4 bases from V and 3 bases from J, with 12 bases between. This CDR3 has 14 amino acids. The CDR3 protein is CASSYRWGDTEAFF. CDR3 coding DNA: TGTGCCAGCAGCTACCGGTGGGGGGACACTGAAGCTTTCTTT. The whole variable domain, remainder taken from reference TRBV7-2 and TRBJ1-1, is GAGVSQSPSNKVTEKGKDVELRCDPISGHTALYWYRQSLGQGLEFLIYFQGNSAPDKSGLPSDRFSAERTGGSVSTLTIQRTQQEDSAVYLCASSYRWGDTEAFFGQGTRLTVV.